These 18 T cell receptor beta chains were all obtained from the same sample, sequenced in a study of T-cell memory formation after mild COVID-19. TCRdb ran MiXCR on the 5' RACE reads and lists one entry per CDR3 protein. Altogether around 190,000 distinct CDR3 sequences are present, about a fifth being singletons, with the ten largest covering roughly 3.9%. Sequencing used PBMCs or a T cell subset sorted from them (not recorded which). The receptors shown here come from a man younger than 35 who had mild COVID-19 (a few samples of this study predate the infection). Cell type and time point are not known.

Only a few counts were recorded for this clonotype. V is TRBV20-1 and J is TRBJ1-2; TRBD1 matches at 8 bases. Germline V gene data show CDR1 as DFQATT and CDR2 as SNEGSKA (reference sequence). Germline trimming cut 6 bases from V and 4 bases from J; bases unmatched to any gene: 10. The CDR3 length is 14 residues. CDR3 DNA sequence: TGCAGTGCCCGAAGGACAGGGTATACCTATGGCTACACCTTC. Translation gives CSARRTGYTYGYTF.

The V call is TRBV4-1, the J call TRBJ1-2, with D possibly matching TRBD1 (6 bases). Looked up from germline, CDR1 is MGHRA and CDR2 is YSYEKL. Trimming shortened V by 8 bases and J by 0 bases, and 16 bases separated the two germline ends. This CDR3 has 15 residues. DNA of the CDR3: TGCGCCAGCTCCCAACCTGCAGGGGCTAACTATGGCTACACCTTC. It codes for CASSQPAGANYGYTF.

V is TRBV4-2 and J is TRBJ2-2; 7 positions agree with TRBD2. CDR1 is LGHNA and CDR2 is YNFKEQ in the germline V gene. The CDR3 length is 17 residues. V lost 4 bases to trimming and J lost 2 bases; unmatched junction nucleotides: 10. The CDR3 coding sequence is TGTGCCAGCAGCCCAAAGGGCGAGCGGGGAAACACCGGGGAGCTGTTTTTT. Its protein product is CASSPKGERGNTGELFF.

The chain recombines TRBV9 with TRBJ2-7, with D unresolved. Trimming removed 0 bases at V and 2 bases at J, with 6 bases between. Per the germline V gene, CDR1 is SGDLS and CDR2 is YYNGEE. This CDR3 contains 13 residues. This CDR3 is CASSVVHTYEQYF. The DNA for the CDR3 is TGTGCCAGCAGCGTAGTACATACCTACGAGCAGTACTTC.

This clonotype was observed a handful of times. This rearrangement joins TRBV6-5 to TRBJ2-1, with 13 bases fitting TRBD2. Germline CDR1 is MNHEY and CDR2 is SVGAGI. The V gene end was trimmed by 6 bases and the J gene end by 9 bases; junction bases not matched to a gene: 8. This CDR3 has 15 residues. In DNA form, the CDR3 reads TGTGCCAGCAGGCCCCCGGGACTAGCGGGGATTGAGCAGTTCTTC. It yields the protein CASRPPGLAGIEQFF.

This chain connects TRBV7-9 to TRBJ1-2, with D perhaps TRBD1 (6 bases). V lost 4 bases and J 3 bases, leaving 12 bases between the germline ends. Germline V gene data show CDR1 as SEHNR and CDR2 as FQNEAQ (reference sequence). The CDR3 spans 14 residues. In DNA, the CDR3 is TGTGCCAGCAGCTCTCGGAAGGGGGACTATGGCTACACCTTC. It encodes CASSSRKGDYGYTF.

This clonotype occurred a few times. The chain joins TRBV5-1 to TRBJ1-6; no definite D call. The CDR3 sequence is 14 residues long. CDR1 is SGHRS and CDR2 is YFSETQ in the germline V gene. The V and J ends lost 0 bases and 7 bases respectively, with 8 bases between them. This CDR3 reads CASSLVGGNSPLHF. The DNA of the CDR3 is TGCGCCAGCAGCTTGGTCGGTGGAAATTCACCCCTCCACTTT.

This chain joins TRBV27 and TRBJ2-6; a possible D gene is TRBD1 (6 bases). The CDR3 totals 15 residues. Germline V lookup: CDR1 MNHEY, CDR2 SMNVEV (reference sequence). The ends were cut back, 6 bases at V and 0 bases at J, with 9 bases in the middle. This CDR3 is CASRTGDSGANVLTF. CDR3 nucleotide sequence: TGTGCCAGCAGGACAGGAGACTCTGGGGCCAACGTCCTGACTTTC.

CDR3 DNA sequence: TGCAGTGCTAGCCGACTGGCCCGGGGGTATACGCAGTATTTT. It codes for CSASRLARGYTQYF. This chain links TRBV20-1 with TRBJ2-3, with a possible D match to TRBD2 (6 bases). Germline V CDR1 and CDR2: DFQATT, SNEGSKA (reference sequence). V was trimmed by 3 bases and J by 7 bases, leaving 17 bases between them. The CDR3 extends over 14 amino acids.

This clonotype has a handful of counts. The chain carries TRBV20-1 and TRBJ2-1, with 14 bases aligning to TRBD2. After removal of 0 bases from V and 0 bases from J, the junction contained 7 bases not matched to a gene. The CDR3 loop spans 19 amino acids. Looked up from germline, CDR1 is DFQATT and CDR2 is SNEGSKA (reference sequence). CDR3 in amino acids: CSARDGGLAGASSYNEQFF. DNA of the CDR3: TGCAGTGCTAGAGATGGGGGACTAGCGGGGGCGAGCTCCTACAATGAGCAGTTCTTC.

Ten or more counts support this clonotype. The rearrangement links TRBV18 to TRBJ1-1; perhaps TRBD1 as D (5 bases). V was pared by 6 bases and J by 0 bases, with 11 bases between. Germline CDR1 and CDR2: KGHSH and LQKENI. This CDR3 region has 14 residues. For the CDR3, the DNA is TGTGCCAGCTCCTCCCAGGGACTGAACACTGAAGCTTTCTTT. Amino acid sequence: CASSSQGLNTEAFF.

The V gene is TRBV4-3, the J gene TRBJ2-3, with 9 bases aligning to TRBD2. The CDR3 totals 15 residues. V gave up 4 bases and J gave up 2 bases; unmatched junction bases: 4. Germline CDR1 and CDR2: LGHNA and YSLEER. The CDR3 DNA reads as TGCGCCAGCAGCCCGGGCGGGGGGGCCACAGATACGCAGTATTTT. Encoded protein: CASSPGGGATDTQYF.

V is TRBV7-9 and J is TRBJ2-5, with 9 positions matching TRBD2. This CDR3 has 15 residues. CDR1 and CDR2 from the germline V gene are SEHNR and FQNEAQ (reference sequence). V was pared by 3 bases and J by 3 bases, with 5 bases of the junction left unmatched. This chain's CDR3 is CASSFYLAGKETQYF. CDR3 in DNA: TGTGCCAGCAGCTTCTACCTAGCGGGGAAAGAGACCCAGTACTTC.

The chain recombines TRBV20-1 with TRBJ1-4; D is ambiguous. Germline V gives CDR1 DFQATT, CDR2 SNEGSKA (reference sequence). V lost 0 bases and J 8 bases, leaving 13 bases between the germline ends. This CDR3 spans 14 amino acids. The CDR3 protein is CSARDGATQEKLFF. The DNA of the CDR3 is TGCAGTGCTAGAGATGGCGCGACACAGGAAAAACTGTTTTTT.

This clonotype was observed a few times. The V gene is TRBV5-1, the J gene TRBJ2-7; D gene ambiguous. This CDR3 spans 15 amino acids. V was pared by 0 bases and J by 7 bases, with 17 bases between. Germline assignment: CDR1 SGHRS and CDR2 YFSETQ. CDR3 nucleotide sequence: TGCGCCAGCAGCTTGGACGGAGACCCACTACGGGAGCAGTACGTC. It yields the protein CASSLDGDPLREQYV.

This clonotype was recorded a few times. This sequence joins TRBV11-3 and TRBJ1-5, with 9 bases lining up with TRBD1. CDR3 length equals 14 residues. The V segment lost 10 bases and the J segment 5 bases; nucleotides outside the gene matches: 9. The V gene's germline CDR1 is SGHNT and CDR2 YENEEA. The CDR3 is CAMETGGPYQPQHF. DNA of the CDR3: TGTGCCATGGAGACAGGGGGTCCCTATCAGCCCCAGCATTTT.

This clonotype turned up a few times. CDR3 nucleotide sequence: TGTGCCAGCCGCTTGGTGGGGAGTGAAAAACTGTTTTTT. It yields the protein CASRLVGSEKLFF. The chain links TRBV12-3 or TRBV12-4 to TRBJ1-4; D gene unclear. The CDR3 spans 13 residues. Trimming removed 8 bases at V and 7 bases at J, with 14 bases between.

The chain has TRBV9 and TRBJ2-7; D ambiguous. Per germline, CDR1 SGDLS and CDR2 YYNGEE. This CDR3 comprises 15 residues. V was trimmed by 0 bases and J by 2 bases, leaving 12 bases between them. CDR3 nucleotides: TGTGCCAGCAGCGTAGCGTGGCAGACCCCCTACGAGCAGTACTTC. Protein sequence: CASSVAWQTPYEQYF.